This T cell receptor beta chain stems from a study of shared clonotypes between healthy human individuals. Germline-derived CDR1 and CDR2 are SEHNR and FQNEAQ (reference sequence). V lost 3 bases and J lost 0, with 5 bases in between. This CDR3 has 13 residues. Bulk PBMC genomic DNA spanned ten immunoSEQ deep plates. This table comes from immunoSEQ multiplex PCR, and its TCRdb copy is limited to in-frame clones, with some not included. Of about half a million clones in the sample, approximately 80% are singletons; the top ten hold around 12%. The gene calls are TRBV7-9 and TRBJ1-1; D remains ambiguous. The TCR comes from a woman aged 40 to 49 in good health. Some clones in this sample may be carry-over from other donors' samples. The source material was PBMCs. The CDR3 here is CASSFTLNTEAFF. The CDR3, as DNA: TGTGCCAGCAGCTTTACGTTGAACACTGAAGCTTTCTTT.